The T cell receptor (beta chain) described here comes from a study of shared clonotypes between healthy human individuals. Study summary: Each donor had three CD4 naive, three CD4 memory, two CD8 naive and one CD8 memory plate. Points from the study as a whole: Sample collection involved blood only; tissue repertoires are likely different.

Here immunoSEQ multiplex PCR was the method, and the copy in TCRdb shows in-frame clones only, minus some. The sample holds fewer than 350,000 clones, 80% to 90% seen once. Unmatched junction bases numbered 10, after V lost 4 bases and J lost 5 bases. Germline V gene data show CDR1 as SGHRS and CDR2 as YFSETQ. The CDR3 sequence is 15 residues long. Note on this clone: Its antigen is as yet unknown.

Sequences were obtained from memory CD8+ T cells sorted from blood. The subset here: CD45RO+ cells pooled with CCR7-negative TemRA cells. The V and J genes are TRBV5-1 and TRBJ2-5; 8 positions agree with TRBD2. This clonotype originated in a man between 18 and 35 years old in good health. Here the CDR3 reads CASSLPGAGDETQYF. The CDR3 DNA reads as TGCGCCAGCAGCCTTCCTGGAGCGGGAGACGAGACCCAGTACTTC.